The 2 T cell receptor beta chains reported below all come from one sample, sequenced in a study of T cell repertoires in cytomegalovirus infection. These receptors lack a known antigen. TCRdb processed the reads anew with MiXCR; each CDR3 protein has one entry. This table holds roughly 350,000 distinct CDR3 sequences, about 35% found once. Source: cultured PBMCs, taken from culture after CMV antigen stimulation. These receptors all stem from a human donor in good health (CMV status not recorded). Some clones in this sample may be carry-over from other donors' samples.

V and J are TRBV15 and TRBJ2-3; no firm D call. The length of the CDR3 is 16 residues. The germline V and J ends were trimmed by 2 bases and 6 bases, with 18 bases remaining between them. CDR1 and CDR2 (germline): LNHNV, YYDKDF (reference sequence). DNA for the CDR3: TGTGCCACCAGCAGAAACCCAGGCACCCTGGCCGATACGCAGTATTTT. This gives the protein CATSRNPGTLADTQYF.

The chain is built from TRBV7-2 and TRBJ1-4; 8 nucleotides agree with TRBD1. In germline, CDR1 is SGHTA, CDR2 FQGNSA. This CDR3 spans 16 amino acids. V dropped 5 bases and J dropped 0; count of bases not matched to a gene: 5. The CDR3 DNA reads TGTGCCAGCAGCCCCACAGGGGGTACAACTAATGAAAAACTGTTTTTT. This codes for CASSPTGGTTNEKLFF.